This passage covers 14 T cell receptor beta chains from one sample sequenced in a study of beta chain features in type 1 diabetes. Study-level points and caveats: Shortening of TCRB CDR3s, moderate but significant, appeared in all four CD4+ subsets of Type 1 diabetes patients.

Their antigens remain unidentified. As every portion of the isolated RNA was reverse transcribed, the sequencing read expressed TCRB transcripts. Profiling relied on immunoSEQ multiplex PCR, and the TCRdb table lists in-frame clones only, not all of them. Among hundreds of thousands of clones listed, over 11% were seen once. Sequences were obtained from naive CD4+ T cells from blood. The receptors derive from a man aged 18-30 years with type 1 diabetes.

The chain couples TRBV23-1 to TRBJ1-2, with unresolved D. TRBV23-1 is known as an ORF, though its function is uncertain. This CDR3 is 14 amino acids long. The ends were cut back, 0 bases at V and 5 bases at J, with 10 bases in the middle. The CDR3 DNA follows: TGCGCCAGCAGTCAATCTTGGCGGGTGTATGGCTACACCTTC. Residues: CASSQSWRVYGYTF.

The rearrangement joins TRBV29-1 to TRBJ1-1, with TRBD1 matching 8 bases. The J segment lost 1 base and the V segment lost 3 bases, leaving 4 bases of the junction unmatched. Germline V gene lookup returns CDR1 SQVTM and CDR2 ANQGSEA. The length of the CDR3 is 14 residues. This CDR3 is CSVEAGGPNTEAFF. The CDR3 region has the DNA TGCAGCGTTGAGGCAGGGGGCCCGAACACTGAAGCTTTCTTT.

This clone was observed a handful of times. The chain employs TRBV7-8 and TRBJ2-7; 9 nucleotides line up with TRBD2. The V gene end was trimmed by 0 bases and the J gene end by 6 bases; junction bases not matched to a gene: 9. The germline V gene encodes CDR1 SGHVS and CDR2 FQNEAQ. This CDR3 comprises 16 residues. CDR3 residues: CASSLALGSGGGEQYF. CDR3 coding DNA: TGTGCCAGCAGCTTAGCGCTAGGTAGCGGGGGCGGCGAGCAGTACTTC. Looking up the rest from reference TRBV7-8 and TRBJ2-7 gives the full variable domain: GAGVSQSPRYKVAKRGQDVALRCDPISGHVSLFWYQQALGQGPEFLTYFQNEAQLDKSGLPSDRFFAERPEGSVSTLKIQRTQQEDSAVYLCASSLALGSGGGEQYFGPGTRLTVT.

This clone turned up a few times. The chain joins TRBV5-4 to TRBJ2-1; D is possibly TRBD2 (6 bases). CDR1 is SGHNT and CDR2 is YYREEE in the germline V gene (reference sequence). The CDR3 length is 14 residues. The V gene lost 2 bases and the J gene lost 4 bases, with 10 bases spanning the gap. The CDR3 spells CASSLGTLYNEQFF. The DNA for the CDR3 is TGTGCCAGCAGCTTAGGGACTTTGTACAATGAGCAGTTCTTC.

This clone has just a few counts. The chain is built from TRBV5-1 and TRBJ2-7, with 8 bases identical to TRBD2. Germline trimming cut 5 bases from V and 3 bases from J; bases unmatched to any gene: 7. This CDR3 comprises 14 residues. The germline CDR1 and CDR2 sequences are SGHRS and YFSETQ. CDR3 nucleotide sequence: TGCGCCAGCAGTCAGATGACTAGCGTCTACGAGCAGTACTTC. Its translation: CASSQMTSVYEQYF.

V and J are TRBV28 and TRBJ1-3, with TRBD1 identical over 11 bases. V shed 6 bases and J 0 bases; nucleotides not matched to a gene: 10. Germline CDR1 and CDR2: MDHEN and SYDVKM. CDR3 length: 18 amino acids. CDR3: CASRYTGTGGYSGNTIYF. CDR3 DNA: TGTGCCAGCAGATATACCGGGACAGGGGGTTACTCTGGAAACACCATATATTTT.

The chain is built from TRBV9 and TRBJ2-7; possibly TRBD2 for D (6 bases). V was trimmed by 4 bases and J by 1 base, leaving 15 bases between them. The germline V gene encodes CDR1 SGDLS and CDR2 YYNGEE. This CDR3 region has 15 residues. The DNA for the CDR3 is TGTGCCAGCAGCACCGGGGCGACTAGGTCCTACGAGCAGTACTTC. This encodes CASSTGATRSYEQYF.

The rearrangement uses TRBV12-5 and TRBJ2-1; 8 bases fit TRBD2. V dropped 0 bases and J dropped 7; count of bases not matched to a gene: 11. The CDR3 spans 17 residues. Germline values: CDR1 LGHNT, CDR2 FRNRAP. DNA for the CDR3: TGTGCTAGTGGTTTGGTACCCAATAGCGGGGCCTTGAATGAGCAGTTCTTC. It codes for CASGLVPNSGALNEQFF.

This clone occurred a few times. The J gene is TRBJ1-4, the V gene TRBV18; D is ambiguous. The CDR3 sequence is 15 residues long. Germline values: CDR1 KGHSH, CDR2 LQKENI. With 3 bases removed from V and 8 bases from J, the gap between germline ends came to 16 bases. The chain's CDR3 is CASSPRTNAREKLFF. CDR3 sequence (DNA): TGTGCCAGCTCACCCCGAACCAACGCGAGAGAAAAACTGTTTTTT.

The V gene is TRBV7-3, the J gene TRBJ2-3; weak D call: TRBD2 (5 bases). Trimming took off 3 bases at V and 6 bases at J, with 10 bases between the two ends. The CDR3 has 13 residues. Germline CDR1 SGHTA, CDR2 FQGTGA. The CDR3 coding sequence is TGTGCCAGCAGCTTCAAGGGCGGGGATACGCAGTATTTT. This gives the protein CASSFKGGDTQYF.

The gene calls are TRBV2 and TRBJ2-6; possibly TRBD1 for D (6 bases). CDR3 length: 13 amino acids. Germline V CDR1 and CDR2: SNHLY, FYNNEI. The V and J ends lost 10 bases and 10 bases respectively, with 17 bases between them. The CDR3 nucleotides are TGTGCCACCGTACAGGGACCTGCGAACGTCCTGACTTTC. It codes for CATVQGPANVLTF.

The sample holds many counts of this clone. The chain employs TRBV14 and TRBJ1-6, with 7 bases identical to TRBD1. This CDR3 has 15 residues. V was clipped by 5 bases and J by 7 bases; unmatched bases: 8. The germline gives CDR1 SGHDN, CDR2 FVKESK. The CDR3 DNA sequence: TGTGCCAGCAGCTCCCGACAGGGAGGGAATTCACCCCTCCACTTT. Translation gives CASSSRQGGNSPLHF.

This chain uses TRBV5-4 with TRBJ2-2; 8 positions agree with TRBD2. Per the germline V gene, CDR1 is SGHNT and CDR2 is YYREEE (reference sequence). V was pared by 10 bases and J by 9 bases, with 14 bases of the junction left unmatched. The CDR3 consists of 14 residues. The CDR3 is CAGTSGGSNRELFF. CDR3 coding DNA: TGTGCCGGTACCAGCGGGGGTTCCAACCGGGAGCTGTTTTTT.

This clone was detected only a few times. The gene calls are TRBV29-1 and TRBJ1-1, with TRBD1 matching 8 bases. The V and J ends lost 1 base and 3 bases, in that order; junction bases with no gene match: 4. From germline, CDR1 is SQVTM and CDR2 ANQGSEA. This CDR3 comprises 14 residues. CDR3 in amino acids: CSVEAQGADTEAFF. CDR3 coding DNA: TGCAGCGTTGAAGCCCAGGGGGCTGACACTGAAGCTTTCTTT.